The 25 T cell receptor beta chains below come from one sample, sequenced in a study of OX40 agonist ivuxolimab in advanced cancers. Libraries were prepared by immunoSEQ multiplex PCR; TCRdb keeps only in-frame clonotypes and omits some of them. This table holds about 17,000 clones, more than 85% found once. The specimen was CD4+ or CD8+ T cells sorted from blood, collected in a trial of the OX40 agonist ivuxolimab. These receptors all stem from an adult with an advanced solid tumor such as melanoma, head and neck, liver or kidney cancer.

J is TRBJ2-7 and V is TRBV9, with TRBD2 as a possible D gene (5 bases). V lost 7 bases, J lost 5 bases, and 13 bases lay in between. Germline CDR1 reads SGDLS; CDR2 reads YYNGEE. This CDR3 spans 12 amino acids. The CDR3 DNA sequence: TGTGCCAGCGGAGAGGGCATACACGAGCAGTACTTC. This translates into CASGEGIHEQYF.

The CDR3 sequence: CASSLSPGPGEKLFF. In nucleotides, the CDR3 is TGTGCCAGCAGTTTATCACCAGGGCCTGGGGAAAAACTGTTTTTT. V usage is TRBV27 and J usage is TRBJ1-4; TRBD1 is a possible D gene (5 bases). This CDR3 is 15 amino acids long. Germline V gives CDR1 MNHEY, CDR2 SMNVEV (reference sequence). Trimming removed 0 bases at V and 8 bases at J, with 13 bases between.

The CDR3 nucleotides read TGTGCCAGCAGCACCCGACAGGGCAACAACTATGGCTACACCTTC. It translates to CASSTRQGNNYGYTF. The J gene is TRBJ1-2, the V gene TRBV9; 7 bases align to TRBD1. CDR1 SGDLS and CDR2 YYNGEE come from the germline V gene. V lost 4 bases to trimming and J lost 2 bases; unmatched junction nucleotides: 8. CDR3 length: 15 residues.

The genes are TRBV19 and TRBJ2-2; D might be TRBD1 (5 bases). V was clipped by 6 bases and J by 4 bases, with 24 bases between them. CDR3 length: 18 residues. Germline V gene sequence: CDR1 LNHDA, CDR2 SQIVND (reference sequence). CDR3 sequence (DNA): TGTGCCAGTAGCCTGGCAGGGCCGCTGGAAGTTGGCACCGGGGAGCTGTTTTTT. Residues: CASSLAGPLEVGTGELFF.

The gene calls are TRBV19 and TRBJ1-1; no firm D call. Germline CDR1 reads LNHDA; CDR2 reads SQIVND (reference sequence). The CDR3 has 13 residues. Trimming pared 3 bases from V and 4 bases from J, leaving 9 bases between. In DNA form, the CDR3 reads TGTGCCAGTAGTATGGGAGGGTTCACTGAAGCTTTCTTT. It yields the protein CASSMGGFTEAFF.

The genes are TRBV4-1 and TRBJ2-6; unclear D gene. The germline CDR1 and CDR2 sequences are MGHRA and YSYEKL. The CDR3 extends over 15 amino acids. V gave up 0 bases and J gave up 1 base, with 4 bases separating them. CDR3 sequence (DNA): TGCGCCAGCAGCCAAGAAATTTCTGGGGCCAACGTCCTGACTTTC. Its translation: CASSQEISGANVLTF.

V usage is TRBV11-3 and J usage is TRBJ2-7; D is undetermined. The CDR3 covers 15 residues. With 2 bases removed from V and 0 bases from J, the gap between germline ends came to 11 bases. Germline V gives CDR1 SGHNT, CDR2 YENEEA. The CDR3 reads CASSLSSGFSYEQYF. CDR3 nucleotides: TGTGCCAGCAGCTTAAGCTCCGGCTTCTCCTACGAGCAGTACTTC.

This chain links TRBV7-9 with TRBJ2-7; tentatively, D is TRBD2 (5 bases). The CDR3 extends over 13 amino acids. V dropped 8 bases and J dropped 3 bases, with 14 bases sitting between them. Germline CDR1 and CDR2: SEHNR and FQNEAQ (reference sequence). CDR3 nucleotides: TGTGCCAGCGTAGGGAGATCTAACTACGAGCAGTACTTC. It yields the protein CASVGRSNYEQYF. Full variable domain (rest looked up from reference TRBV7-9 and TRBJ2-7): DTGVSQNPRHKITKRGQNVTFRCDPISEHNRLYWYRQTLGQGPEFLTYFQNEAQLEKSRLLSDRFSAERPKGSFSTLEIQRTEQGDSAMYLCASVGRSNYEQYFGPGTRLTVT.

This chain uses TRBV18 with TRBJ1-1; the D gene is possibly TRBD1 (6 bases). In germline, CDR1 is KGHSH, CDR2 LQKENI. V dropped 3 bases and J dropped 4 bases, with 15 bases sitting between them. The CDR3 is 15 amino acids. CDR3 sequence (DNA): TGTGCCAGCTCACCTACAGAAGGGGGGGGCACTGAAGCTTTCTTT. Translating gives CASSPTEGGGTEAFF.

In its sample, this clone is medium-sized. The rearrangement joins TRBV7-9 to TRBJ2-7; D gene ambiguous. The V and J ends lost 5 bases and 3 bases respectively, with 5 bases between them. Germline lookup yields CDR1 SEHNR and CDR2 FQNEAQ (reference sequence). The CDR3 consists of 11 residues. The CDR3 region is CASSLDYEQYF. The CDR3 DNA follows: TGTGCCAGCAGCCTCGACTACGAGCAGTACTTC.

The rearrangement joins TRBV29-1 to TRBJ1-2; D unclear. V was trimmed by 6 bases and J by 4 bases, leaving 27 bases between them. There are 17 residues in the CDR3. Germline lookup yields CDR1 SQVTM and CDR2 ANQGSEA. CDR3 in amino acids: CSVPSYSRTESTYGYTF. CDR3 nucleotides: TGCAGCGTCCCGTCGTATTCACGGACGGAGTCTACCTATGGCTACACCTTC.

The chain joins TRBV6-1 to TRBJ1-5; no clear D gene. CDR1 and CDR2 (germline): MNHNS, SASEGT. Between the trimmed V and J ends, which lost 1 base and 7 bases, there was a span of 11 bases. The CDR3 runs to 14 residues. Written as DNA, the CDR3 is TGTGCCAGCAGTGAAGATATAGGTGAGCAGCCCCAGCATTTT. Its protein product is CASSEDIGEQPQHF.

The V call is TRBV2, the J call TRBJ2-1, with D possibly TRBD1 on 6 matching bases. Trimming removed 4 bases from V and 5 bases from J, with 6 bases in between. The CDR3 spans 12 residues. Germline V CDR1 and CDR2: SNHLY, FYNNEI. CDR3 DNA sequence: TGTGCCAGCAGTGGACAGGACAATGAGCAGTTCTTC. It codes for CASSGQDNEQFF.

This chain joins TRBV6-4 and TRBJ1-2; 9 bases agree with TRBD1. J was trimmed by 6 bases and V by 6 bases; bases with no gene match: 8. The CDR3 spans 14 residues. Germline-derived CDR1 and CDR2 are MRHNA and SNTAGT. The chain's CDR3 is CASRYRGRPHGYTF. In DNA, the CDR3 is TGTGCCAGCAGGTACAGGGGGCGTCCTCATGGCTACACCTTC.

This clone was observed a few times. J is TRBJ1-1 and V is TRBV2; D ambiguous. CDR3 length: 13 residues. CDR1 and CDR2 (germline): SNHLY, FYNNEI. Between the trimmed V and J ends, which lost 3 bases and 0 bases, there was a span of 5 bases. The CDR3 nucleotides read TGTGCCAGCAGTGACACAGTGAACACTGAAGCTTTCTTT. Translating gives CASSDTVNTEAFF.

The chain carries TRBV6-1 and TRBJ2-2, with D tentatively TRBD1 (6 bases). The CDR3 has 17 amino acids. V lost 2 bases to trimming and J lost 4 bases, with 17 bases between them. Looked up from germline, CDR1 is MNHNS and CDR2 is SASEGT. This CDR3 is CASSELGGFYSTGELFF. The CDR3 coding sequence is TGTGCCAGCAGTGAATTAGGGGGTTTTTATAGCACCGGGGAGCTGTTTTTT.

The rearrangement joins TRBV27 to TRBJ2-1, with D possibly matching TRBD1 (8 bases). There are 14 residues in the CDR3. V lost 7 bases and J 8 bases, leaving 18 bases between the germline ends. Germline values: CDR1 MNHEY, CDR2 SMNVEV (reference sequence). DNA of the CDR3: TGTGCCAGCAAACAGGGGGGGGTGATCTATGAGCAGTTCTTC. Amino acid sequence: CASKQGGVIYEQFF.

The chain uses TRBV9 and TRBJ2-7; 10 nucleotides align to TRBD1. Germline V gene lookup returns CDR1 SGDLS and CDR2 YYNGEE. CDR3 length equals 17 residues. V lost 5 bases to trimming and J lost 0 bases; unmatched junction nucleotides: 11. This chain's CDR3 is CASSSLTGTGASYEQYF. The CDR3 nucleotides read TGTGCCAGCAGTTCTCTCACCGGGACAGGGGCCTCCTACGAGCAGTACTTC.

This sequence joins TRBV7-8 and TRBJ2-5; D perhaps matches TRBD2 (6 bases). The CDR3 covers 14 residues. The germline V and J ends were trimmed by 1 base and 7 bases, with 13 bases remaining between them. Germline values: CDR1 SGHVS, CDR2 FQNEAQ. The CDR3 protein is CASSLGLGDRTQYF. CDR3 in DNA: TGTGCCAGCAGCTTAGGACTAGGGGATCGGACCCAGTACTTC.

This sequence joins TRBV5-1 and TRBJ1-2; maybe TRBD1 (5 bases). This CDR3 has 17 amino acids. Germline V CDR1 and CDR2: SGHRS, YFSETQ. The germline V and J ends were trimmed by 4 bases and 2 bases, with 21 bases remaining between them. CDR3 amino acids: CASSETRGREANYGYTF. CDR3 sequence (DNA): TGCGCCAGCAGCGAAACTAGGGGACGCGAGGCCAACTATGGCTACACCTTC.

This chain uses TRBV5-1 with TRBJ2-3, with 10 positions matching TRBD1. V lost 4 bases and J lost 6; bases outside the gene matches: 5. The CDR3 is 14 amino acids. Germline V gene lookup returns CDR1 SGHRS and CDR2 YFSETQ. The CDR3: CASSPGQGEDTQYF. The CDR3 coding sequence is TGCGCCAGCAGCCCAGGACAGGGGGAGGATACGCAGTATTTT.

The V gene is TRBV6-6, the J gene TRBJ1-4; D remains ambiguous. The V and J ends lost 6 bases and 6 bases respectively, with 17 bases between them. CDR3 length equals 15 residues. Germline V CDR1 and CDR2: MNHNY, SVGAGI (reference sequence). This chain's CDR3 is CASSPNEDPHEKLFF. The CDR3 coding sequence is TGTGCCAGCAGCCCCAATGAAGACCCGCATGAAAAACTGTTTTTT.

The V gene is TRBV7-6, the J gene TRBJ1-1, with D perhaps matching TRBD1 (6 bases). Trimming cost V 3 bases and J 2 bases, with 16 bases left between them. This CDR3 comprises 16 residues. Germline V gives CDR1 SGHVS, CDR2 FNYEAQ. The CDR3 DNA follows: TGTGCCAGCAGCTTGAGCTACAGGGATAGTAACACTGAAGCTTTCTTT. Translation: CASSLSYRDSNTEAFF.

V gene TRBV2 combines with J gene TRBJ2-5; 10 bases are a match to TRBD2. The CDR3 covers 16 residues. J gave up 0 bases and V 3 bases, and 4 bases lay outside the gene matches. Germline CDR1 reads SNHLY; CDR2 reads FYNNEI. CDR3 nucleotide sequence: TGTGCCAGCAGTGACCCTAGCGGGGGTTACCAAGAGACCCAGTACTTC. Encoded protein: CASSDPSGGYQETQYF. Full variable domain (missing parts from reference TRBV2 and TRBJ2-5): EPEVTQTPSHQVTQMGQEVILRCVPISNHLYFYWYRQILGQKVEFLVSFYNNEISEKSEIFDDQFSVERPDGSNFTLKIRSTKLEDSAMYFCASSDPSGGYQETQYFGPGTRLLVL.

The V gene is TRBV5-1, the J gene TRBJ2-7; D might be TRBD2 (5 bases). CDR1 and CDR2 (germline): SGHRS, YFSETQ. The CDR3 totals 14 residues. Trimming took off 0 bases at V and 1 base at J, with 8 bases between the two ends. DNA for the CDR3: TGCGCCAGCAGCTTGGTTTCGGGGTCCTACGAGCAGTACTTC. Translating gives CASSLVSGSYEQYF. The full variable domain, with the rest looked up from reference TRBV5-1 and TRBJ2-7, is KAGVTQTPRYLIKTRGQQVTLSCSPISGHRSVSWYQQTPGQGLQFLFEYFSETQRNKGNFPGRFSGRQFSNSRSEMNVSTLELGDSALYLCASSLVSGSYEQYFGPGTRLTVT.